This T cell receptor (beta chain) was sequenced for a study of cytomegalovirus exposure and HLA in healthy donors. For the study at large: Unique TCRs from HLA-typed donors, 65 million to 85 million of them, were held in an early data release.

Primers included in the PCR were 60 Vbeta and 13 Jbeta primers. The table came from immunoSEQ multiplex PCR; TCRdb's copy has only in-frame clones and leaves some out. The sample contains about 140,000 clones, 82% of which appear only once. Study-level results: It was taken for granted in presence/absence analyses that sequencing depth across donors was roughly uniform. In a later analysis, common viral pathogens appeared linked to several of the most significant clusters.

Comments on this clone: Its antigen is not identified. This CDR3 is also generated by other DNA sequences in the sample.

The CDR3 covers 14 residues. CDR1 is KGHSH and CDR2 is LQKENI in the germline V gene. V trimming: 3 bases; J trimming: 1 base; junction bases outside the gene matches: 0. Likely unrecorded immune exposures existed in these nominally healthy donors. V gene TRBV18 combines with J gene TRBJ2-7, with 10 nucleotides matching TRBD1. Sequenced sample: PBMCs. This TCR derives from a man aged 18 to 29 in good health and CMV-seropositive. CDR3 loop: CASSPGQGSYEQYF. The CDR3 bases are TGTGCCAGCTCACCGGGACAGGGGTCCTACGAGCAGTACTTC.